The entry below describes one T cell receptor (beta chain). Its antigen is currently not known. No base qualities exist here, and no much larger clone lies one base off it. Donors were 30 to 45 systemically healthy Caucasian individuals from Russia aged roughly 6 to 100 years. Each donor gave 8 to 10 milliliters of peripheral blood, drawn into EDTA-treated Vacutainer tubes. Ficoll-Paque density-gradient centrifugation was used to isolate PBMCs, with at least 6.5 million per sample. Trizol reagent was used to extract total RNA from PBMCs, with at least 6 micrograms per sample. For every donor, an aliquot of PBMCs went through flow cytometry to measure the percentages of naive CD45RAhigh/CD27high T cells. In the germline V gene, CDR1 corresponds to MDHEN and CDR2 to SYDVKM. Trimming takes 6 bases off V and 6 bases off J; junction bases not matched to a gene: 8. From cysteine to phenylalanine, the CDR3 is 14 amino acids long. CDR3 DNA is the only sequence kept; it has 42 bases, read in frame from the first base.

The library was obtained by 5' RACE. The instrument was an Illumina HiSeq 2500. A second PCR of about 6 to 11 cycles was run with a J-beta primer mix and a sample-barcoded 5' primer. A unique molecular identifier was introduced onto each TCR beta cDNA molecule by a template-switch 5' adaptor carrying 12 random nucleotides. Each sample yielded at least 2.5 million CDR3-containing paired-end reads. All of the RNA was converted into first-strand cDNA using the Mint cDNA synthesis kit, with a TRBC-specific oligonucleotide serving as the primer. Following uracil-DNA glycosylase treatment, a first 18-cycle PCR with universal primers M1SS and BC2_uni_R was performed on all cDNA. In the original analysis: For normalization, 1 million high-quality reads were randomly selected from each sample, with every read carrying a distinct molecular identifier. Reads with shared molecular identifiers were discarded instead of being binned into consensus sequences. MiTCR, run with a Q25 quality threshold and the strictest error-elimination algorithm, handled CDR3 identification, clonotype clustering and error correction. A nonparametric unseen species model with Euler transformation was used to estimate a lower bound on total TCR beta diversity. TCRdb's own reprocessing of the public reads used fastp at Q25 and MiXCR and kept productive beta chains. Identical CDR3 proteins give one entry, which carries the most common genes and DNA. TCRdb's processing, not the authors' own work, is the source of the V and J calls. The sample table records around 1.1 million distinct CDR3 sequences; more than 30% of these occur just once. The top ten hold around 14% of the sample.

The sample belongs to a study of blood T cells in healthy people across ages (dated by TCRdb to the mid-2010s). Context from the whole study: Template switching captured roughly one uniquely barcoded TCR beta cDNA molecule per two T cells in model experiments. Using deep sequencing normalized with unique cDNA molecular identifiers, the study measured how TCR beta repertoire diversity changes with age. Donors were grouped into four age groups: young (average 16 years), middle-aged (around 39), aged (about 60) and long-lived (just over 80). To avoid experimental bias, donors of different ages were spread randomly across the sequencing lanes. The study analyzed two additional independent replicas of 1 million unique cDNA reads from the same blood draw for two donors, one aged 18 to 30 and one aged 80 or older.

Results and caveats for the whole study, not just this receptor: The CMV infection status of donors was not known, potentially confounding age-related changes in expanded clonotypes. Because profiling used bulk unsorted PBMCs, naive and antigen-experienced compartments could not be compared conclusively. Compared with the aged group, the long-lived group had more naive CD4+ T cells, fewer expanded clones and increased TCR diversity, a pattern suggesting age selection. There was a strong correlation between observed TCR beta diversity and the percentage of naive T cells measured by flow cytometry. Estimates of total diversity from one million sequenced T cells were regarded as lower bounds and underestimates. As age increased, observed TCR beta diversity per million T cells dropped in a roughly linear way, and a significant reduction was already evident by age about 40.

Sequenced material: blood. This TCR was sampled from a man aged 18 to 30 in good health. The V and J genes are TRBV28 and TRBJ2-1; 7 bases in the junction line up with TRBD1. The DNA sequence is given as TGTGCCAGCAGCTTCGGGACAGCTTTCAATGAGCAGTTCTTC. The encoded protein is CASSFGTAFNEQFF.